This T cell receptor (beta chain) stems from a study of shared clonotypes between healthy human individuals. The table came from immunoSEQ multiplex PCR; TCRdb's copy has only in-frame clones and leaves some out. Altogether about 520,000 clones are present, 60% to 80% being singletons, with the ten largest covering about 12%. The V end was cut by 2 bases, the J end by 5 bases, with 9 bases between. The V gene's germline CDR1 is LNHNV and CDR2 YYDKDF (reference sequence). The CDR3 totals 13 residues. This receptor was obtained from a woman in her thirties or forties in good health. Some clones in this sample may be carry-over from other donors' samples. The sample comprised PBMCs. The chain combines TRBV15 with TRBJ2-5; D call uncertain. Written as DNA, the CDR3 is TGTGCCACCAGCAGAAAGGGTTTGGAGACCCAGTACTTC. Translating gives CATSRKGLETQYF.